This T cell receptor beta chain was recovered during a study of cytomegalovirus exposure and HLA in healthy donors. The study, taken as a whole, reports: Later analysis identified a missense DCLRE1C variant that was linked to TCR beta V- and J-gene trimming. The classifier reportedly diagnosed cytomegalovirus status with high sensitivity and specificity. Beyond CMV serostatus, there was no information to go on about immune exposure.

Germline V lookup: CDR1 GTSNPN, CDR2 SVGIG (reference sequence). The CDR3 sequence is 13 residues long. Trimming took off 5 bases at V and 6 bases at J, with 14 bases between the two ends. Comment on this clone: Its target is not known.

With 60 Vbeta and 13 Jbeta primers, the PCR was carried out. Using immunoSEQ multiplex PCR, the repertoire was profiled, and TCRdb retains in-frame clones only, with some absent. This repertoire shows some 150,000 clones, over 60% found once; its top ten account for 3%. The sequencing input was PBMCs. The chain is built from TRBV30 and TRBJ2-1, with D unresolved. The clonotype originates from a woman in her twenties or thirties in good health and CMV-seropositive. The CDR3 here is CAWQSEALNEQFF. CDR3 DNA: TGTGCCTGGCAGTCAGAGGCTCTCAATGAGCAGTTCTTC. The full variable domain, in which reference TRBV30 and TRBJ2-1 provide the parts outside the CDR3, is SQTIHQWPATLVQPVGSPLSLECTVEGTSNPNLYWYRQAAGRGLQLLFYSVGIGQISSEVPQNLSASRPQDRQFILSSKKLLLSDSGFYLCAWQSEALNEQFFGPGTRLTVL.